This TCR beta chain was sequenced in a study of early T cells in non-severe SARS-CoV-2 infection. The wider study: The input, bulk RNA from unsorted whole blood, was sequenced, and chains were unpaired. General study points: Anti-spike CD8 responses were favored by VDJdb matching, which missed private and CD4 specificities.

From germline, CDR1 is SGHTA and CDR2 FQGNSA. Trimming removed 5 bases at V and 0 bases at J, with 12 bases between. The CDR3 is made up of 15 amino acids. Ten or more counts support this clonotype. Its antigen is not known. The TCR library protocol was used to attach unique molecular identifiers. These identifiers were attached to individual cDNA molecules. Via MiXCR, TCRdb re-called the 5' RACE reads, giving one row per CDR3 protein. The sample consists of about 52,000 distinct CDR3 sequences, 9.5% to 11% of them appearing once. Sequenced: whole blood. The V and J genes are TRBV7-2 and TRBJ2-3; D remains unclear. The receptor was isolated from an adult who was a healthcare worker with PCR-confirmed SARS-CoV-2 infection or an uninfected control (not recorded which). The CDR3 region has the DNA TGTGCCAGCAGCCCACTGTCGGCAAGCACAGATACGCAGTATTTT. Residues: CASSPLSASTDTQYF.